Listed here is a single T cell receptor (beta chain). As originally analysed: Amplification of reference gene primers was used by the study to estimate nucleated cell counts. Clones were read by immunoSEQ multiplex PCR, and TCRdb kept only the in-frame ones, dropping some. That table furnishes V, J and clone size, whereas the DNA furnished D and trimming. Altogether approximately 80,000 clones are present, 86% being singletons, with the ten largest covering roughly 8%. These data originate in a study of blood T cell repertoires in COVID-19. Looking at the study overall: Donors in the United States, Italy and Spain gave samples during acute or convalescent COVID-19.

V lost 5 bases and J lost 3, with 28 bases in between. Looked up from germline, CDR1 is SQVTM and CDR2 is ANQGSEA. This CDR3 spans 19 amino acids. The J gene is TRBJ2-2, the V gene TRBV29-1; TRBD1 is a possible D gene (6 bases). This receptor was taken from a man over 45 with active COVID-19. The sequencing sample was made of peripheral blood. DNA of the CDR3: TGCAGCGTTCAACGACGGTCAACATACCAGGGGAGAGACACCGGGGAGCTGTTTTTT. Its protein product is CSVQRRSTYQGRDTGELFF.